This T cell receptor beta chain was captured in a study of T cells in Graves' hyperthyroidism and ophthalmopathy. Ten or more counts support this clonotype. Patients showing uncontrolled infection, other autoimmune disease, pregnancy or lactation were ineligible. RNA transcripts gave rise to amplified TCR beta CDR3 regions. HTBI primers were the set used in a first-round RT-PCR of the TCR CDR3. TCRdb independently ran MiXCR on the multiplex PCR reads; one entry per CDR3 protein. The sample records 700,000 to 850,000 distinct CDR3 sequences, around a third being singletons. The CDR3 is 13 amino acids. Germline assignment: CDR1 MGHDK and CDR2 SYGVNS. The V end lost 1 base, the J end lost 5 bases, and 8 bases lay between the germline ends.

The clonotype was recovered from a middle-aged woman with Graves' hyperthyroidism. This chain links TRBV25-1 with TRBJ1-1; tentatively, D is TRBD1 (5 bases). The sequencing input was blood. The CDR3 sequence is CASSELGRTEAFF. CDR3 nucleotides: TGTGCCAGCAGTGAATTGGGGCGGACTGAAGCTTTCTTT.